The 32 T cell receptor beta chains reported below all come from one sample, sequenced in a study of technical replicates of blood from a few donors. Clones were sequenced by immunoSEQ multiplex PCR, and TCRdb holds only the in-frame ones, with some missing. The data show about 60,000 clones, 70% to 90% seen once. Input material: PBMCs. The receptors here all came from a human donor in good health. Some clones in this sample may be carry-over from other donors' samples.

The chain recombines TRBV7-9 with TRBJ2-1; 12 nucleotides align to TRBD2. V trimming: 5 bases; J trimming: 3 bases; junction bases outside the gene matches: 5. The germline CDR1 and CDR2 sequences are SEHNR and FQNEAQ (reference sequence). CDR3 length: 16 residues. CDR3 in DNA: TGTGCCAGCAGCAACACTAGCGGGAGGATCTACAATGAGCAGTTCTTC. It translates to CASSNTSGRIYNEQFF.

The V and J genes are TRBV12-5 and TRBJ2-1; D unresolved. Germline loops: CDR1 LGHNT, CDR2 FRNRAP. Trimming stripped 4 bases from V and 9 bases from J, with 7 bases between. CDR3 length: 11 residues. The CDR3 protein is CASGSTGEQFF. CDR3 nucleotide sequence: TGTGCTAGTGGTTCTACTGGTGAGCAGTTCTTC.

V is TRBV7-9 and J is TRBJ1-5; D unresolved. Between the trimmed V and J ends, which lost 5 bases and 4 bases, there was a span of 15 bases. Germline-derived CDR1 and CDR2 are SEHNR and FQNEAQ (reference sequence). The CDR3 is 15 amino acids. DNA for the CDR3: TGTGCCAGCAGCCCGATGGGGAGCGTGAATCAGCCCCAGCATTTT. It codes for CASSPMGSVNQPQHF.

The V gene is TRBV19, the J gene TRBJ1-2; tentatively, D is TRBD1 (6 bases). The CDR3 has 14 residues. The germline CDR1 and CDR2 sequences are LNHDA and SQIVND (reference sequence). Trimming took 4 bases from V and 0 from J, leaving 9 bases between them. This CDR3 reads CASSTQGTNYGYTF. DNA for the CDR3: TGTGCCAGTAGTACGCAGGGGACTAACTATGGCTACACCTTC.

The rearrangement joins TRBV18 to TRBJ1-1; perhaps TRBD1 as D (5 bases). The CDR3 is 14 amino acids. CDR1 is KGHSH, CDR2 LQKENI, per germline. Trimming removed 1 base from V and 5 bases from J, with 11 bases in between. Here the CDR3 reads CASSPLGGYTEAFF. CDR3 nucleotides: TGTGCCAGCTCACCACTGGGGGGTTATACTGAAGCTTTCTTT.

This clone was counted once. V gene TRBV7-2 combines with J gene TRBJ2-7; 10 bases are a match to TRBD2. The germline CDR1 and CDR2 sequences are SGHTA and FQGNSA. This CDR3 is built from 17 residues. Unmatched junction bases numbered 10, after V lost 4 bases and J lost 1 base. CDR3 residues: CASSSGTSEWVSYEQYF. CDR3 DNA: TGTGCCAGCAGCTCCGGGACTAGCGAGTGGGTGTCCTACGAGCAGTACTTC.

This chain joins TRBV7-2 and TRBJ2-1; 8 nucleotides match TRBD2. This CDR3 region has 16 residues. With 4 bases clipped from V and 7 bases from J, the junction kept 12 bases outside the gene matches. Germline CDR1 SGHTA, CDR2 FQGNSA. DNA of the CDR3: TGTGCCAGCAGCTGGGGGACGGGACTAGGGGGGAATGAGCAGTTCTTC. As protein: CASSWGTGLGGNEQFF.

The rearrangement uses TRBV10-3 and TRBJ1-2; D perhaps matches TRBD1 (5 bases). Trimming stripped 7 bases from V and 0 bases from J, with 9 bases between. Per germline, CDR1 ENHRY and CDR2 SYGVKD. There are 13 residues in the CDR3. This chain's CDR3 is CAITRVPNYGYTF. The CDR3 nucleotides are TGTGCCATCACCAGGGTCCCTAACTATGGCTACACCTTC.

The J gene is TRBJ2-5, the V gene TRBV7-8; TRBD2 aligns across 7 bases. This CDR3 comprises 14 residues. The germline V gene encodes CDR1 SGHVS and CDR2 FQNEAQ. J gave up 5 bases and V 2 bases, and 5 bases lay outside the gene matches. CDR3 nucleotide sequence: TGTGCCAGCAGCTTAAACGGGAGGTGGGAGACCCAGTACTTC. Amino acids: CASSLNGRWETQYF. Based on the CDR3 plus reference TRBV7-8 and TRBJ2-5, the full variable domain is GAGVSQSPRYKVAKRGQDVALRCDPISGHVSLFWYQQALGQGPEFLTYFQNEAQLDKSGLPSDRFFAERPEGSVSTLKIQRTQQEDSAVYLCASSLNGRWETQYFGPGTRLLVL.

The chain couples TRBV4-3 to TRBJ2-3; TRBD2 matches 9 bases. V lost 4 bases, J lost 6 bases, and 8 bases stayed unmatched. There are 15 residues in the CDR3. Germline-derived CDR1 and CDR2 are LGHNA and YSLEER. This CDR3 reads CASSRNSGSPDTQYF. CDR3 sequence (DNA): TGCGCCAGCAGCCGGAATAGCGGGAGTCCCGATACGCAGTATTTT.

The chain uses TRBV11-1 and TRBJ2-1; possibly TRBD1 for D (6 bases). This CDR3 contains 13 residues. Germline-derived CDR1 and CDR2 are SGHAT and FQDESV (reference sequence). V gave up 6 bases and J gave up 6 bases, with 12 bases separating them. The CDR3 DNA is TGTGCCAGCAGGCCAGGGGCGGCCAATGAGCAGTTCTTC. The encoded protein is CASRPGAANEQFF.

V gene TRBV25-1 combines with J gene TRBJ1-1, with D possibly TRBD1 on 6 matching bases. The CDR3 consists of 13 residues. Trimming removed 8 bases from V and 0 bases from J, with 10 bases in between. Germline V gene lookup returns CDR1 MGHDK and CDR2 SYGVNS. The CDR3 DNA reads TGTGCCAGCTCAAAGGGGGTGAACACTGAAGCTTTCTTT. Translating gives CASSKGVNTEAFF.

This clone occurred once. The chain combines TRBV2 with TRBJ1-6; D is uncertain. Per germline, CDR1 SNHLY and CDR2 FYNNEI. The CDR3 runs 15 residues. The germline V and J ends were trimmed by 11 bases and 0 bases, with 14 bases remaining between them. Here the CDR3 DNA reads TGTGCCGCCCGCCTGGGGAGCTCCTATAATTCACCCCTCCACTTT. Residues: CAARLGSSYNSPLHF.

The J gene is TRBJ2-7, the V gene TRBV7-2; no firm D call. The germline V gene has CDR1 SGHTA and CDR2 FQGNSA. V gave up 5 bases and J gave up 5 bases, with 10 bases separating them. This CDR3 spans 12 amino acids. CDR3 residues: CASSKSIHEQYF. CDR3 sequence (DNA): TGTGCCAGCAGCAAAAGCATCCACGAGCAGTACTTC.

This chain links TRBV9 with TRBJ2-1; no reliable D call. Germline CDR1 reads SGDLS; CDR2 reads YYNGEE. This CDR3 comprises 14 residues. V lost 0 bases, J lost 4 bases, and 8 bases lay in between. This chain's CDR3 is CASSVVGSYNEQFF. CDR3 coding DNA: TGTGCCAGCAGCGTAGTGGGCTCGTACAATGAGCAGTTCTTC.

The rearrangement uses TRBV18 and TRBJ1-6; no clear D gene. CDR3 length: 14 residues. V gave up 3 bases and J gave up 8 bases, with 11 bases separating them. The germline CDR1 and CDR2 sequences are KGHSH and LQKENI. The DNA for the CDR3 is TGTGCCAGCTCACCGGGAGTGGGAGATTCACCCCTCCACTTT. This gives the protein CASSPGVGDSPLHF.

This clone was seen a few times. This sequence joins TRBV5-1 and TRBJ2-2, with 10 positions matching TRBD1. V trimming: 0 bases; J trimming: 1 base; junction bases outside the gene matches: 3. CDR1 is SGHRS, CDR2 YFSETQ, per germline. This CDR3 has 17 residues. The CDR3 nucleotides read TGCGCCAGCAGCTTGGTCCGGACAGGGGGGAACACCGGGGAGCTGTTTTTT. Encoded protein: CASSLVRTGGNTGELFF. The variable domain in full, completed from reference TRBV5-1 and TRBJ2-2, reads KAGVTQTPRYLIKTRGQQVTLSCSPISGHRSVSWYQQTPGQGLQFLFEYFSETQRNKGNFPGRFSGRQFSNSRSEMNVSTLELGDSALYLCASSLVRTGGNTGELFFGEGSRLTVL.

This clone appeared a single time. The rearrangement uses TRBV19 and TRBJ2-1, with a weak D call TRBD1 (6 bases). The CDR3 is 14 residues long. Germline loops: CDR1 LNHDA, CDR2 SQIVND (reference sequence). Trimming took off 6 bases at V and 5 bases at J, with 14 bases between the two ends. In DNA, the CDR3 is TGTGCCAGTAGGCCGACGACAGGAAACAATGAGCAGTTCTTC. As protein: CASRPTTGNNEQFF.

The table lists this clone with a few counts. V is TRBV10-3 and J is TRBJ2-7; D call uncertain. V was clipped by 3 bases and J by 3 bases, with 3 bases between them. This CDR3 has 11 amino acids. In germline, CDR1 is ENHRY, CDR2 SYGVKD. The CDR3 DNA sequence: TGTGCCATCAGTGACCTCTACGAGCAGTACTTC. It translates to CAISDLYEQYF.

The rearrangement uses TRBV18 and TRBJ1-1, with unresolved D. The CDR3 has 13 amino acids. Between the trimmed V and J ends, which lost 0 bases and 5 bases, there was a span of 7 bases. CDR1 and CDR2 (germline): KGHSH, LQKENI. This chain's CDR3 is CASSPPVGTEAFF. The CDR3 DNA is TGTGCCAGCTCACCACCGGTCGGGACTGAAGCTTTCTTT. Complete variable domain (other parts from reference TRBV18 and TRBJ1-1): NAGVMQNPRHLVRRRGQEARLRCSPMKGHSHVYWYRQLPEEGLKFMVYLQKENIIDESGMPKERFSAEFPKEGPSILRIQQVVRGDSAAYFCASSPPVGTEAFFGQGTRLTVV.

V gene TRBV6-5 combines with J gene TRBJ1-1, with D perhaps matching TRBD1 (6 bases). V shed 7 bases and J shed 2 bases, with 11 bases lying between them. The CDR3 runs to 13 residues. Germline lookup yields CDR1 MNHEY and CDR2 SVGAGI. This CDR3 reads CASTMDRNTEAFF. The CDR3 DNA reads TGTGCCAGCACTATGGACAGAAACACTGAAGCTTTCTTT.

The rearrangement joins TRBV29-1 to TRBJ1-2; D perhaps matches TRBD1 (6 bases). The germline CDR1 and CDR2 sequences are SQVTM and ANQGSEA. The V gene lost 5 bases and the J gene lost 4 bases, with 14 bases spanning the gap. CDR3 length: 13 amino acids. The CDR3 sequence is CSVSAGAVYGYTF. In DNA form, the CDR3 reads TGCAGCGTTTCGGCAGGGGCAGTCTATGGCTACACCTTC. Full variable domain (outside the CDR3, taken from reference TRBV29-1 and TRBJ1-2): SAVISQKPSRDICQRGTSLTIQCQVDSQVTMMFWYRQQPGQSLTLIATANQGSEATYESGFVIDKFPISRPNLTFSTLTVSNMSPEDSSIYLCSVSAGAVYGYTFGSGTRLTVV.

This clone was picked up one time. The chain uses TRBV5-8 and TRBJ1-2, with D uncertain. Between the trimmed V and J ends, which lost 7 bases and 0 bases, there was a span of 13 bases. This CDR3 has 14 residues. In germline, CDR1 is SGHTS, CDR2 YDEGEE. CDR3 sequence: CASEGWEANYGYTF. CDR3 nucleotides: TGTGCCAGCGAGGGCTGGGAAGCTAACTATGGCTACACCTTC.

CDR3 coding DNA: TGTGCCAGTAGTATAATGGGAGTTATCGGGACTAGCGGGCCAGAGACCCAGTACTTC. This encodes CASSIMGVIGTSGPETQYF. The V call is TRBV19, the J call TRBJ2-5, with 12 bases identical to TRBD2. The CDR3 extends over 19 amino acids. After removal of 2 bases from V and 4 bases from J, the junction contained 14 bases not matched to a gene. The germline V gene encodes CDR1 LNHDA and CDR2 SQIVND (reference sequence).

The CDR3 DNA sequence: TGTGCCAGCGCGAGGGAGCGTACGGGGACCCAGTACTTC. This codes for CASARERTGTQYF. This chain connects TRBV6-1 to TRBJ2-5; possible D gene TRBD2, 5 bases. Trimming took off 8 bases at V and 7 bases at J, with 17 bases between the two ends. The length of the CDR3 is 13 residues. Germline assignment: CDR1 MNHNS and CDR2 SASEGT.

The chain employs TRBV6-1 and TRBJ2-3, with TRBD1 matching over 7 bases. The CDR3 consists of 13 residues. CDR1 is MNHNS, CDR2 SASEGT, per germline. The V gene end was trimmed by 5 bases and the J gene end by 6 bases; junction bases not matched to a gene: 5. The CDR3 nucleotides read TGTGCCAGCAGTACGGGACAGACCGATACGCAGTATTTT. Translating gives CASSTGQTDTQYF.

The rearrangement links TRBV2 to TRBJ2-1; maybe TRBD1 (5 bases). The CDR3 totals 14 residues. Germline V gives CDR1 SNHLY, CDR2 FYNNEI. Trimming cost V 6 bases and J 7 bases, with 16 bases left between them. DNA of the CDR3: TGTGCCAGCAGCATCCAGGGAATCCTTAATGAGCAGTTCTTC. This encodes CASSIQGILNEQFF.

The V and J genes are TRBV25-1 and TRBJ2-1, with TRBD2 matching over 7 bases. V shed 8 bases, J shed 6 bases, and the junction held 22 bases outside the gene matches. Germline V gene data show CDR1 as MGHDK and CDR2 as SYGVNS. The CDR3 extends over 18 amino acids. For the CDR3, the DNA is TGTGCCAGCCTCCTCAGGGACCGCGGGAGAGGCTTCGTCAATGAGCAGTTCTTC. Translated, it gives CASLLRDRGRGFVNEQFF.

The J gene is TRBJ2-7, the V gene TRBV7-8, with 7 nucleotides matching TRBD1. With V trimmed by 0 bases and J by 1 base, 3 bases remained unmatched. This CDR3 region has 15 residues. Per germline, CDR1 SGHVS and CDR2 FQNEAQ. The CDR3 reads CASSLAGQNSYEQYF. In DNA form, the CDR3 reads TGTGCCAGCAGCTTAGCGGGACAGAATTCCTACGAGCAGTACTTC.

The chain joins TRBV7-9 to TRBJ1-2; maybe TRBD1 (5 bases). V lost 5 bases to trimming and J lost 1 base, with 14 bases between them. The germline CDR1 and CDR2 sequences are SEHNR and FQNEAQ (reference sequence). This CDR3 has 15 residues. The CDR3 spells CASSPRGSFNYGYTF. CDR3 in DNA: TGTGCCAGCAGCCCAAGGGGTAGCTTTAACTATGGCTACACCTTC.

This rearrangement joins TRBV23-1 to TRBJ1-1; 9 bases map to TRBD1. TRBV23-1 belongs to the ORF category, with a function that is uncertain. V was clipped by 6 bases and J by 3 bases; unmatched bases: 5. The CDR3 runs 14 residues. The CDR3 DNA reads TGCGCCAGCAGCCGGGACAGGGTATACACTGAAGCTTTCTTT. This sequence encodes CASSRDRVYTEAFF.

The V call is TRBV5-1, the J call TRBJ2-1, with 8 bases that match TRBD1. Trimming cost V 0 bases and J 6 bases; bases outside gene matches: 5. The germline V gene has CDR1 SGHRS and CDR2 YFSETQ. CDR3 size: 15 residues. The CDR3 sequence is CASSLGWTGLNEQFF. The CDR3 DNA reads as TGCGCCAGCAGCTTGGGATGGACAGGGCTCAATGAGCAGTTCTTC. Drawing the rest from reference TRBV5-1 and TRBJ2-1, the complete variable domain is KAGVTQTPRYLIKTRGQQVTLSCSPISGHRSVSWYQQTPGQGLQFLFEYFSETQRNKGNFPGRFSGRQFSNSRSEMNVSTLELGDSALYLCASSLGWTGLNEQFFGPGTRLTVL.